Here is one TCR beta chain with its context. This clone was recorded a few times. Its cognate antigen has yet to be identified. Base qualities are missing; no much larger clone stands one base away. Counted from cysteine to phenylalanine, this CDR3 has 14 amino acids. CDR3 DNA only is kept here, 42 bases in frame from base 1. Trimming takes 6 bases off V and 5 bases off J; junction bases not matched to a gene: 5. CDR1 MNHEY and CDR2 SVGAGI were looked up in the germline V gene. A single peripheral blood draw of about 116 mL on average was collected from each donor into heparinised tubes. A BD FACSAria II and a panel including CD45RO, CCR7, CD25, CD127, CD95 and CD27 were used to sort naive, central memory, regulatory and stem cell-like memory CD4+ T cells. Every sorted population had a purity above 95%. Right away, PBMCs were isolated by Lymphoprep density gradient centrifugation and were stained directly, with no culture step. So that batch effects would be minimized, each experiment stained and sorted samples in pairs, pairing one healthy donor with one patient.

This specimen belongs to a study of beta chain features in type 1 diabetes (dated by TCRdb to the late 2010s). For the wider study: Mean age, gender distribution, total cell number and subset yield were not different between patients and healthy donors. A total of 85 million to 140 million sorted cells were examined across all samples, and a strong correlation was observed between cell number per subset and RNA yield. The study compared the TCRB repertoires of sorted circulating CD4+ T cell subsets in recently diagnosed type 1 diabetes patients with those in matched healthy donors. Whereas all 30 or so donors provided naive and central memory subsets, regulatory and stem cell-like memory subsets were isolated from just 8 patients and about eight healthy donors.

All of the isolated RNA was reverse transcribed with the High Capacity cDNA Reverse Transcription Kit, so expressed TCRB transcripts were sequenced. Deep immunoSEQ sequencing was performed on naive, central memory and regulatory T cell samples, with an average of approximately 3.9 million total reads per sample. After sorted cells were lysed in RLT buffer, RNA was extracted with DNase-treated RNeasy Micro or Mini kits, with the choice depending on cell number. To prevent cross-contamination, each cell subset was processed individually, whereas patient and healthy donor samples were processed jointly. Using the immunoSEQ multiplex PCR, TCRB sequences were amplified from cDNA into 87-bp fragments spanning the CDR3 region. Amplicons were sequenced on the Illumina HiSeq platform. As for the original processing: Synthetic template baselines were used to correct PCR bias computationally, reads within Hamming distance 2 were collapsed, and singletons that could not be merged were discarded. By aligning reads against IMGT, V, D and J genes, CDR3 length, and insertions or deletions at six rearrangement sites were assigned. Clonotype counts were normalized to sorted cell number within each subset before computing true diversity and Gini coefficients with the tcR R package. Repertoire sharing was quantified using the overlap coefficient calculated on TCRB nucleotide sequences. Sourced from immuneACCESS, this table was stored by TCRdb with only in-frame sequences that have V and J called. A share of the clones is absent; for the studies checked, an unresolved V gene accounts for under half, and the remainder has no known explanation. D and trimming come from the DNA, and the V and J calls and clone size come from that table. This sample lists around 140,000 clones; about an eighth were detected once. The ten biggest clones cover roughly 1.3% of the sample.

General study outcomes and caveats: Because cDNA was sequenced instead of genomic DNA, highly expressing activated cells could be over-represented, though the groups showed no difference in activation or CD3 levels. PCR may preferentially amplify shorter templates, but because patient and control samples were amplified and corrected together, any resulting skew would affect both groups equally. Naive, central memory and regulatory TCRB repertoires appeared more similar among patients than among healthy donors. In all four CD4+ subsets, TCRB CDR3 length was moderately but significantly shorter in type 1 diabetes patients. Fewer insertions and more nucleotide deletions at VDJ recombination sites were observed in patients with type 1 diabetes, implying thymic rearrangement abnormalities. Because small numbers of individuals were included in the HLA sub-analyses, any influence of HLA type on TCRB rearrangement was left unresolved.

The receptor was derived from a man aged 18 to 30 with type 1 diabetes. The sample taken for sequencing was central memory CD4+ T cells from blood. The rearrangement joined TRBV6-5 to TRBJ2-2; TRBD1 lines up with 8 middle nucleotides. Here the CDR3 is given as CASSPGQGTGELFF. The base sequence is TGTGCCAGCAGCCCCGGACAGGGAACCGGGGAGCTGTTTTTT.